This T cell receptor (beta chain) was recovered during a study of blood T cell repertoires in COVID-19. Study context: PBMCs, B-cell-depleted T cells, or T cells provided the cDNA or gDNA that made up the material.

Authors' data handling: Reference gene primers were amplified, and this amplification served to estimate nucleated cell counts. Method: immunoSEQ multiplex PCR; TCRdb's copy keeps in-frame clones and lacks some. The V and J calls and clone size are taken from that table; D and trimming were inferred from the DNA. The sample yields roughly 160,000 clones, around 84% seen once. V lost 3 bases to trimming and J lost 0 bases; unmatched junction nucleotides: 5. The CDR3 extends over 16 amino acids. The germline V gene has CDR1 SGHNT and CDR2 YYREEE (reference sequence). Seattle cases were enrolled at active infection and followed longitudinally.

The chain carries TRBV5-4 and TRBJ2-2, with 7 bases that match TRBD1. The sequence was obtained from a woman aged 45-60 years with COVID-19, enrolled during active disease. Source material: peripheral blood. This CDR3 is CASSYGQASNTGELFF. The CDR3, as DNA: TGTGCCAGCAGCTACGGACAGGCCTCGAACACCGGGGAGCTGTTTTTT.